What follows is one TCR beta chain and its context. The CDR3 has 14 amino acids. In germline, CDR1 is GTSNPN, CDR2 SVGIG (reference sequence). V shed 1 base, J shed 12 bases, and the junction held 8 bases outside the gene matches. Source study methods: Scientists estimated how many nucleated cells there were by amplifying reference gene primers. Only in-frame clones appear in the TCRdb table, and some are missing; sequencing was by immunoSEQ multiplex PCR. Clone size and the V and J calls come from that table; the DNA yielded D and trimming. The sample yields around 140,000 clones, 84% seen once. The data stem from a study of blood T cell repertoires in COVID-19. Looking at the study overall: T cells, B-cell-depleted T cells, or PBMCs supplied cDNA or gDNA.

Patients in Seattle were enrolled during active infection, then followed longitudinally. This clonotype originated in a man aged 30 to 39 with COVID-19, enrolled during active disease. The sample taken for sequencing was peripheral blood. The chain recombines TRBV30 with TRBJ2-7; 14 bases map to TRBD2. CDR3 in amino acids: CAWSEGLAGVGTYF. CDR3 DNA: TGTGCCTGGAGTGAGGGACTAGCGGGAGTAGGGACGTACTTC. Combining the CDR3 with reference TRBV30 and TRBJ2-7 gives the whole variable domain SQTIHQWPATLVQPVGSPLSLECTVEGTSNPNLYWYRQAAGRGLQLLFYSVGIGQISSEVPQNLSASRPQDRQFILSSKKLLLSDSGFYLCAWSEGLAGVGTYFGPGTRLTVT.